This T cell receptor beta chain originates from a study of T-cell memory formation after mild COVID-19. Study background: TCR clusters mostly belonged to single donors.

This clonotype appeared a few times. There are 17 residues in the CDR3. Germline CDR1 and CDR2: SGHVS and FQNEAQ. V lost 1 base and J lost 4, with 19 bases in between. MiXCR was run by TCRdb on the 5' RACE reads, yielding one entry per CDR3 protein. The table includes approximately 450,000 distinct CDR3 sequences, about 18% detected once. The TCR comes from an adult woman who had mild COVID-19 (a few samples of this study predate the infection). Cell type and time point are not known. The gene calls are TRBV7-8 and TRBJ1-2, with a weak D call TRBD1 (5 bases). Sequences were obtained from PBMCs or a T cell subset sorted from them (not recorded which). In nucleotides, the CDR3 is TGTGCCAGCAGCTTAGGGGATTGGGGGTACGAAGGCTATGGCTACACCTTC. Residues: CASSLGDWGYEGYGYTF.